This note documents a single T cell receptor beta chain sequence. Its specificity is unknown. United States facilities provided treatment to all participants with HIV. The sample belongs to a study of long-term antiretroviral therapy in people with HIV. Germline V gives CDR1 SGHNT, CDR2 YYREEE (reference sequence). This CDR3 has 13 residues. The germline V and J ends were trimmed by 0 bases and 1 base, with 5 bases remaining between them. The study, taken as a whole, reports: Diversity rose after ART but stayed below transplant donor controls. The study collected blood between about 2003 and 2017, possibly under older ART regimens. ART adherence, viral resistance and therapy changes went undocumented.

Survey level was the resolution at which the v3.0 immunoSEQ assay ran. Assay: immunoSEQ multiplex PCR; the TCRdb copy retains only in-frame clones and omits some. The sample gives 9,500 to 11,000 clones, around 81% of which show up once; approximately 18% is in the top ten. J is TRBJ2-7 and V is TRBV5-4, with D hard to call. The clonotype originates from a man aged 35 to 55 with HIV. The source material was unsorted PBMCs, sampled 1.8 years after starting antiretroviral therapy. The CDR3 DNA follows: TGTGCCAGCAGCTTGGTACCTTCCTACGAGCAGTACTTC. It codes for CASSLVPSYEQYF.